This note documents a single T cell receptor beta chain sequence. Per germline, CDR1 SEHNR and CDR2 FQNEAQ (reference sequence). The V gene lost 1 base and the J gene lost 6 bases, with 9 bases spanning the gap. This CDR3 is built from 13 residues. The sample originates from a study of blood T cell repertoires in COVID-19. Generated by immunoSEQ multiplex PCR, the TCRdb table keeps only in-frame clones and is missing some. The data contain more than 250,000 clones, about nine tenths of them singletons. Across about two dozen US areas, participants ranged in age from about 18 to 90 years. This receptor was identified in a woman in her late teens or twenties who had recovered from COVID-19. Input material: PBMCs or T cells enriched from blood (not recorded which). The chain couples TRBV7-9 to TRBJ1-2; D gene unclear. CDR3 coding DNA: TGTGCCAGCAGCTTAGAGCCCGAGAATGGCTACACCTTC. Translating it yields CASSLEPENGYTF.